This is a list of T cell receptor beta chains from one sample in a study of metastatic and nonmetastatic thyroid tumors. With MiXCR, TCRdb called clones anew from the PCR reads. The repertoire holds roughly 59,000 clones, around 15% seen once, with roughly a tenth in the top ten. Sequenced material: blood. These receptors came from a male donor with papillary thyroid cancer or a benign thyroid nodule (not recorded which). Some clones in this sample may be carry-over from other donors' samples. Both conserved end residues are part of each CDR3. Each record gives: V gene, J gene, CDR3 protein.

>TRBV5-5|TRBJ1-2
CASRPRDTYGYTF
>TRBV20-1|TRBJ2-2
CSAWTSGMGSGELFF
>TRBV5-1|TRBJ1-1
CASSLDPGQGAIGTEAFF
>TRBV7-9|TRBJ2-3
CASSPFSRLDTQYF
>TRBV6-4|TRBJ2-6
CASSPGTSGANVLTF
>TRBV6-1|TRBJ2-5
CARRPVIGDTGETQYF
>TRBV10-3|TRBJ1-5
CATKGTGDSNQPQHF
>TRBV6-2/TRBV6-3|TRBJ2-5
CSNPGGDQYF
>TRBV5-6|TRBJ1-2
CAISLVAPQEGRGYTF
>TRBV30|TRBJ2-1
CAWSVYDSTEQFF
>TRBV20-1|TRBJ1-3
CSARDSIGNTIYF
>TRBV30|TRBJ1-6
CAWSVLVSENSPLHF
>TRBV18|TRBJ1-2
CASSPQGSSAYGYTF
>TRBV19|TRBJ2-7
CSSSGRAGDYEQYF
>TRBV24-1|TRBJ2-3
CATSESGGGGGYTQYF
>TRBV3-1|TRBJ1-1
CASSQGGQGGTEAFF
>TRBV5-5|TRBJ2-3
CASSLSWLTDTQYF
>TRBV11-2|TRBJ1-2
CASSLGERVRDYGYTF
>TRBV7-8|TRBJ2-2
CASSFDGGDYTGELFF
>TRBV28|TRBJ1-2
CASSWGRHRLGYTF
>TRBV4-3|TRBJ2-6
CASSQDSTISGANVLTF
>TRBV6-1|TRBJ1-6
CASSEALGKGSPLHF
>TRBV5-1|TRBJ2-3
CASSSRQGETDTQYF
>TRBV25-1|TRBJ2-1
CASSGAGGRNEQFF